What follows are 8 T cell receptor beta chains derived from one specimen sequenced in a study of blood T cell repertoires in COVID-19 (TCRdb year 2020). The library came from the immunoSEQ multiplex PCR assay. Drawn from immuneACCESS, this table holds only the in-frame rearrangements with V and J called that TCRdb kept. Clones are partly lost; checked studies trace under half to an unresolved V gene and leave the rest unexplained. This sample lists tens of thousands of clones; roughly 80% were detected once. 2% to 2.5% of the sample goes to the ten largest clones. Sequencing was performed on peripheral blood. The receptors were gathered from a man between 65 and 79 years old with COVID-19, enrolled during active disease.

V and J are TRBV9 and TRBJ2-1; 10 bases align to TRBD2. The CDR3 extends over 16 amino acids. Germline values: CDR1 SGDLS, CDR2 YYNGEE. The junction had 8 bases not matched to a gene; V was cut back by 0 bases and J by 8 bases. The CDR3 spells CASSVVLAGGLDEQFF. CDR3 in DNA: TGTGCCAGCAGCGTAGTGTTAGCGGGAGGATTGGATGAGCAGTTCTTC. Full variable domain (missing parts from reference TRBV9 and TRBJ2-1): DSGVTQTPKHLITATGQRVTLRCSPRSGDLSVYWYQQSLDQGLQFLIQYYNGEERAKGNILERFSAQQFPDLHSELNLSSLELGDSALYFCASSVVLAGGLDEQFFGPGTRLTVL.

The gene calls are TRBV5-1 and TRBJ2-5, with D possibly TRBD2 on 7 matching bases. In germline, CDR1 is SGHRS, CDR2 YFSETQ. V lost 4 bases, J lost 5 bases, and 24 bases lay in between. The CDR3 runs 17 residues. CDR3 in DNA: TGCGCCAGCAGCCCTGAGGGGGGGCCCAACCTGGGGGAGACCCAGTACTTC. It translates to CASSPEGGPNLGETQYF. The entire variable domain, with the rest obtained from reference TRBV5-1 and TRBJ2-5, is as follows: KAGVTQTPRYLIKTRGQQVTLSCSPISGHRSVSWYQQTPGQGLQFLFEYFSETQRNKGNFPGRFSGRQFSNSRSEMNVSTLELGDSALYLCASSPEGGPNLGETQYFGPGTRLLVL.

The V call is TRBV29-1, the J call TRBJ2-3; 7 nucleotides agree with TRBD2. This CDR3 is built from 18 residues. Germline CDR1 is SQVTM and CDR2 is ANQGSEA. V lost 0 bases and J lost 3; bases outside the gene matches: 15. In nucleotides, the CDR3 is TGCAGCGTTGAAGACCCCCTAGGCGGGAGAAGTTCAACAGATACGCAGTATTTT. It encodes CSVEDPLGGRSSTDTQYF.

In its sample, this clone was seen many times. The V gene is TRBV12-3 or TRBV12-4, the J gene TRBJ1-2; perhaps TRBD1 as D (6 bases). V lost 6 bases, J lost 4 bases, and 12 bases lay in between. This CDR3 comprises 13 residues. CDR3: CASSQTGSYGYTF. The CDR3 DNA follows: TGTGCCAGCAGCCAAACAGGGAGCTATGGCTACACCTTC.

V usage is TRBV5-4 and J usage is TRBJ1-4; 7 bases fit TRBD1. The CDR3 sequence is 15 residues long. The germline V gene has CDR1 SGHNT and CDR2 YYREEE (reference sequence). The trim removed 4 bases at V and 0 bases at J, leaving 3 bases unmatched. The CDR3, as DNA: TGTGCCAGCAGCCCCGGACAGGCAACTAATGAAAAACTGTTTTTT. It is translated as CASSPGQATNEKLFF. The complete variable domain, with remaining parts taken from reference TRBV5-4 and TRBJ1-4, reads ETGVTQSPTHLIKTRGQQVTLRCSSQSGHNTVSWYQQALGQGPQFIFQYYREEENGRGNFPPRFSGLQFPNYSSELNVNALELDDSALYLCASSPGQATNEKLFFGSGTQLSVL.

The J gene is TRBJ2-1, the V gene TRBV3-1 (or the pseudogene TRBV3-2); a possible D gene is TRBD1 (6 bases). V was pared by 6 bases and J by 10 bases, with 16 bases between. CDR1 is LGHDT and CDR2 is YNNKEL in the germline V gene (reference sequence). The CDR3 covers 13 residues. CDR3 sequence (DNA): TGTGCCAGCAGTCAGGACAGAAGAAGAGAGCAGTTCTTC. Translation gives CASSQDRRREQFF.

This clone has a handful of counts. The chain employs TRBV7-9 and TRBJ1-4, with 8 bases matching TRBD1. This CDR3 is 14 amino acids long. The trim removed 3 bases at V and 6 bases at J, leaving 3 bases unmatched. The germline CDR1 and CDR2 sequences are SEHNR and FQNEAQ (reference sequence). The CDR3 DNA follows: TGTGCCAGCAGCTTGGGGACAGGAGATGAAAAACTGTTTTTT. It translates to CASSLGTGDEKLFF.

The V call is TRBV7-9, the J call TRBJ1-2; TRBD1 is a possible D gene (5 bases). Trimming pared 1 base from V and 2 bases from J, leaving 8 bases between. The CDR3 length is 14 residues. Germline CDR1 and CDR2: SEHNR and FQNEAQ (reference sequence). The CDR3 bases are TGTGCCAGCAGCTTAGGACAGAACAACTATGGCTACACCTTC. This codes for CASSLGQNNYGYTF.